This TCR beta chain was obtained from a study of blood T cell repertoires in COVID-19. Study-wide background: Donors in the United States, Italy and Spain gave samples during acute or convalescent COVID-19.

The CDR3 is made up of 14 amino acids. The germline CDR1 and CDR2 sequences are SGHTA and FQGNSA. Trimming took off 3 bases at V and 0 bases at J, with 6 bases between the two ends. Participants, about 18 to 100 years old, spanned approximately 26 US areas. Cohort placement rested on clinical history that participants reported themselves. Under the authors' procedure: Amplification with reference gene primers provided the estimates of nucleated cell counts. Using immunoSEQ multiplex PCR, the repertoire was profiled, and TCRdb retains in-frame clones only, with some absent. From that table come the V and J calls and clone size; the DNA was used to work out D and trimming. The sample consists of fewer than 350,000 clones, nearly 90% of them appearing once.

The TCR sequence derives from a woman in her twenties or thirties who had recovered from COVID-19. The source material was PBMCs or T cells enriched from blood (not recorded which). The V gene is TRBV7-2, the J gene TRBJ2-1; the D is unclear. The DNA for the CDR3 is TGTGCCAGCAGCTTTAGGAGCTCCTACAATGAGCAGTTCTTC. Its protein product is CASSFRSSYNEQFF.